The 10 T cell receptor beta chains reported below all come from one sample, sequenced in a study of blood T cell repertoires in COVID-19. Generated by immunoSEQ multiplex PCR, the TCRdb table keeps only in-frame clones and is missing some. There are 96,000 or so clones in the sample; about 90% occur only once, and roughly 4.2% lies in the top ten. The sample taken for sequencing was peripheral blood. Source of these receptors: a human donor with COVID-19, enrolled during active disease. The donor label of this sample is uncertain.

The chain has TRBV7-9 and TRBJ1-1; 7 positions agree with TRBD1. This CDR3 contains 14 residues. Germline V gene sequence: CDR1 SEHNR, CDR2 FQNEAQ (reference sequence). V was pared by 4 bases and J by 3 bases, with 5 bases of the junction left unmatched. The CDR3 loop is CASSSHGQDTEAFF. The CDR3, as DNA: TGTGCCAGCAGCTCCCACGGACAGGACACTGAAGCTTTCTTT.

V gene TRBV7-9 combines with J gene TRBJ1-1, with D possibly being TRBD1 (6 bases). The V end lost 7 bases, the J end lost 2 bases, and 14 bases lay between the germline ends. CDR1 is SEHNR, CDR2 FQNEAQ, per germline (reference sequence). The CDR3 runs 14 residues. CDR3 sequence: CASIKDSSNTEAFF. The CDR3 nucleotides read TGTGCCAGCATCAAGGACAGCTCAAACACTGAAGCTTTCTTT.

This chain connects TRBV2 to TRBJ1-2; tentative D call: TRBD1 (5 bases). The length of the CDR3 is 14 residues. V lost 6 bases and J 2 bases, leaving 13 bases between the germline ends. Germline CDR1 and CDR2: SNHLY and FYNNEI. The CDR3 nucleotides read TGTGCCAGCAGGGGCGACAGTTCGAACTATGGCTACACCTTC. Protein product: CASRGDSSNYGYTF.

The chain recombines TRBV9 with TRBJ2-1, with TRBD2 identical over 8 bases. V trimming: 2 bases; J trimming: 4 bases; junction bases outside the gene matches: 8. The CDR3 consists of 16 residues. From germline, CDR1 is SGDLS and CDR2 YYNGEE. CDR3 loop: CASSVTGTRLYNEQFF. DNA of the CDR3: TGTGCCAGCAGCGTTACCGGGACTAGGCTTTACAATGAGCAGTTCTTC.

The rearrangement joins TRBV7-3 to TRBJ2-3; a weak D match, TRBD2 (5 bases). The CDR3 totals 13 residues. V was pared by 1 base and J by 8 bases, with 10 bases between. CDR1 SGHTA and CDR2 FQGTGA come from the germline V gene. This chain's CDR3 is CASSLSREGTQYF. CDR3 nucleotides: TGTGCCAGCAGCTTAAGTCGTGAGGGTACGCAGTATTTT.

The genes are TRBV19 and TRBJ2-1, with D perhaps TRBD1 (5 bases). The ends were cut back, 6 bases at V and 5 bases at J, with 11 bases in the middle. In germline, CDR1 is LNHDA, CDR2 SQIVND (reference sequence). There are 13 residues in the CDR3. The CDR3 spells CASRPRADNEQFF. The CDR3 nucleotides are TGTGCCAGTAGGCCCAGGGCCGACAATGAGCAGTTCTTC.

This sequence joins TRBV5-4 and TRBJ2-7; 12 positions agree with TRBD1. Germline V gene sequence: CDR1 SGHNT, CDR2 YYREEE (reference sequence). This CDR3 region has 15 residues. J gave up 7 bases and V 4 bases, and 9 bases lay outside the gene matches. Here the CDR3 DNA reads TGTGCCAGCAGCGCCCCGGGACAGGGGGCGGGGGAGCAGTACTTC. It specifies CASSAPGQGAGEQYF.

The V gene is TRBV5-1, the J gene TRBJ2-2; 10 nucleotides align to TRBD1. Germline-derived CDR1 and CDR2 are SGHRS and YFSETQ. The J segment lost 5 bases and the V segment lost 0 bases, leaving 4 bases of the junction unmatched. This CDR3 contains 16 residues. This CDR3 is CASSLGTGGRTGELFF. CDR3 coding DNA: TGCGCCAGCAGCTTGGGGACAGGGGGTAGGACCGGGGAGCTGTTTTTT.

The rearrangement uses TRBV15 and TRBJ2-4; possibly TRBD1 for D (6 bases). Germline V lookup: CDR1 LNHNV, CDR2 YYDKDF (reference sequence). With 0 bases removed from V and 4 bases from J, the gap between germline ends came to 16 bases. This CDR3 has 17 residues. The CDR3 region has the DNA TGTGCCACCAGCAGAGATCCGGCAGGGGCCACTAAAAACATTCAGTACTTC. It is translated as CATSRDPAGATKNIQYF.

This clone was counted once. This rearrangement joins TRBV7-8 to TRBJ1-1; D possibly corresponds to TRBD1 (5 bases). V was trimmed by 2 bases and J by 3 bases, leaving 19 bases between them. This CDR3 has 17 residues. The germline gives CDR1 SGHVS, CDR2 FQNEAQ. CDR3 loop: CASSLTPGPRGDTEAFF. The CDR3 DNA is TGTGCCAGCAGCTTAACCCCGGGACCTCGCGGGGACACTGAAGCTTTCTTT. Filled out from reference TRBV7-8 and TRBJ1-1, the complete variable domain reads GAGVSQSPRYKVAKRGQDVALRCDPISGHVSLFWYQQALGQGPEFLTYFQNEAQLDKSGLPSDRFFAERPEGSVSTLKIQRTQQEDSAVYLCASSLTPGPRGDTEAFFGQGTRLTVV.